This TCR beta chain is from a study of blood T cells in healthy people across ages. CDR3 length: 13 residues. Germline V gene data show CDR1 as SNHLY and CDR2 as FYNNEI. Trimming removed 4 bases at V and 7 bases at J, with 14 bases between. Sample-barcoded 5' priming and a J-beta primer mix drove a second PCR of 7 to 11 cycles. TCRdb redid the calling of the 5' RACE reads with MiXCR, one entry per CDR3 protein. This table holds some 850,000 distinct CDR3 sequences, roughly 25% found once. In its sample, this clonotype was seen a few times. The data were also submitted as part of a second study, on T cells of mothers and their children. That paper notes: A few healthy Caucasian mothers, along with their six children, were the donors. The overlap seen between related mothers and children slightly exceeded that of unrelated pairs, though not significantly.

The material sequenced was blood. This clonotype was sampled from a boy between 10 and 17 years old in good health. The rearrangement uses TRBV2 and TRBJ2-7, with D possibly matching TRBD2 (6 bases). The CDR3 DNA sequence: TGTGCCAGCAGTGTGGAGGGGTCTAGTGAGCAGTACTTC. It yields the protein CASSVEGSSEQYF.